Given below is one T cell receptor (beta chain) in context. Germline is not matched at one junction end, which may reflect a read error. This sample was taken from a study of blood T cells in healthy people across ages. The use of a sample-barcoded 5' primer and a J-beta primer mix characterized a second PCR of roughly 6 to 11 cycles. TCRdb fed the 5' RACE reads into MiXCR, producing one record per CDR3 protein. The sample carries some 1.8 million distinct CDR3 sequences, more than 35% recorded once. Healthy Russian Caucasian donors spanned ages about 6 to 95 years. Ten milliliters of peripheral blood were drawn from each donor into EDTA-treated tubes. The specimen sequenced was blood. The TCR sequence derives from a human donor in good health.

In DNA form, the CDR3 reads TGTACCACCAGCAGAGATTTGGGGACTCCCTATGGCTACACCTTC. Protein sequence: CTTSRDLGTPYGYTF. The chain links TRBV15 to TRBJ1-2; the D gene is possibly TRBD1 (5 bases). Germline V gene sequence: CDR1 LNHNV, CDR2 YYDKDF (reference sequence). The CDR3 is 15 amino acids. Together with reference TRBV15 and TRBJ1-2, the CDR3 gives the full variable domain: DAMVIQNPRYQVTQFGKPVTLSCSQTLNHNVMYWYQQKSSQAPKLLFHYYDKDFNNEADTPDNFQSRRPNTSFCFLDIRSPGLGDTAMYLCTTSRDLGTPYGYTFGSGTRLTVV.